The 5 T cell receptor beta chains below come from one sample, sequenced in a study of cytomegalovirus exposure and HLA in healthy donors. Primers for the PCR totalled 60 Vbeta and 13 Jbeta. Profiled with immunoSEQ multiplex PCR; TCRdb holds only in-frame clones, not every one. The sample holds around 100,000 clones. The specimen was PBMCs. These receptors all stem from a man younger than 40 in good health and CMV-seronegative.

The V gene is TRBV9, the J gene TRBJ1-2; 7 nucleotides align to TRBD1. The V gene end was trimmed by 0 bases and the J gene end by 6 bases; junction bases not matched to a gene: 2. The CDR3 consists of 13 residues. CDR1 and CDR2 (germline): SGDLS, YYNGEE. For the CDR3, the DNA is TGTGCCAGCAGCGTAGACAGGGGCCATGGCTACACCTTC. It codes for CASSVDRGHGYTF.

The rearrangement links TRBV11-2 to TRBJ1-1, with 9 nucleotides matching TRBD1. Germline V gene lookup returns CDR1 SGHAT and CDR2 FQNNGV. This CDR3 has 17 residues. Germline trimming cut 5 bases from V and 1 base from J; bases unmatched to any gene: 11. The CDR3 DNA follows: TGTGCCAGCAGCCCAGAGGGACAGGGTAAGGGGAACACTGAAGCTTTCTTT. As protein: CASSPEGQGKGNTEAFF.

The chain uses TRBV18 and TRBJ1-2; possible D gene TRBD1, 5 bases. Trimming took off 5 bases at V and 1 base at J, with 8 bases between the two ends. Germline V gene lookup returns CDR1 KGHSH and CDR2 LQKENI. This CDR3 has 13 residues. The CDR3 bases are TGTGCCAGCTCAACGGGGGGTAACTATGGCTACACCTTC. It encodes CASSTGGNYGYTF.

This chain links TRBV18 with TRBJ2-5; D remains unclear. Trimming took 6 bases from V and 4 from J, leaving 12 bases between them. Germline CDR1 is KGHSH and CDR2 is LQKENI. The CDR3 extends over 13 amino acids. The CDR3 DNA is TGTGCCAGCTCTCCCGGTTCTCGAGAGACCCAGTACTTC. Translating it yields CASSPGSRETQYF.

Points on this clone: Other DNA sequences within the sample encode an identical CDR3. The chain combines TRBV10-3 with TRBJ2-5; 10 bases agree with TRBD2. Germline V lookup: CDR1 ENHRY, CDR2 SYGVKD. After removal of 3 bases from V and 5 bases from J, the junction contained 15 bases not matched to a gene. The CDR3 totals 18 residues. CDR3 in amino acids: CAISDRGAGGPGYETQYF. The DNA of the CDR3 is TGTGCCATCAGTGACAGGGGAGCGGGGGGGCCGGGTTATGAGACCCAGTACTTC.